This T cell receptor (beta chain) was captured by sequencing in a study of identical twins. V was pared by 6 bases and J by 5 bases, with 11 bases between. CDR1 and CDR2 (germline): MDHEN, SYDVKM. The CDR3 contains 12 residues. TCRdb ran MiXCR on the 5' RACE reads and lists one entry per CDR3 protein. In the table there are about 240,000 distinct CDR3 sequences, roughly 10% of which are singletons. In the case of this clonotype: Antigen: not known.

The study, taken as a whole, reports: Researchers reported weaker excess twin sharing in beta out-of-frame sequences. Zero-insertion analyses were open to partial confounding by invariant MAIT and iNKT cells.

The specimen was memory T cells sorted from blood. The chain links TRBV28 to TRBJ2-7, with D hard to call. The clonotype originates from a man aged 50 or older in good health. The CDR3 sequence is CASSTPKDEQYF. The CDR3, as DNA: TGTGCCAGCAGCACCCCTAAGGACGAGCAGTACTTC.